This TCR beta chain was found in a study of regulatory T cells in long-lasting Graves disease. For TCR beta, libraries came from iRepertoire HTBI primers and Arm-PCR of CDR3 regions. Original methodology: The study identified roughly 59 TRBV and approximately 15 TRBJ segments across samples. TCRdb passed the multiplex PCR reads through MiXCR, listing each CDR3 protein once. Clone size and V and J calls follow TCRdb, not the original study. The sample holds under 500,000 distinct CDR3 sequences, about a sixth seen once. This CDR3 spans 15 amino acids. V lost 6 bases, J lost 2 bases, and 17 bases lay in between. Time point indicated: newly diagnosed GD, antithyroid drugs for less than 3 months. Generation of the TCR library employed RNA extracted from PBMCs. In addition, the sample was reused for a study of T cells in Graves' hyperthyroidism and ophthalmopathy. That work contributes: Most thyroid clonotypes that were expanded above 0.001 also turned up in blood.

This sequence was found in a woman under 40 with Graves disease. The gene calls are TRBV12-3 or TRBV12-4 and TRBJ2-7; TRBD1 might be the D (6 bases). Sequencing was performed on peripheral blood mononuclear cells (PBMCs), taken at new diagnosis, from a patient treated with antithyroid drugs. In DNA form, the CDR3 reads TGTGCCAGCAGCCTTCTTGGCAGGGGAACCTACGAGCAGTACTTC. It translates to CASSLLGRGTYEQYF.